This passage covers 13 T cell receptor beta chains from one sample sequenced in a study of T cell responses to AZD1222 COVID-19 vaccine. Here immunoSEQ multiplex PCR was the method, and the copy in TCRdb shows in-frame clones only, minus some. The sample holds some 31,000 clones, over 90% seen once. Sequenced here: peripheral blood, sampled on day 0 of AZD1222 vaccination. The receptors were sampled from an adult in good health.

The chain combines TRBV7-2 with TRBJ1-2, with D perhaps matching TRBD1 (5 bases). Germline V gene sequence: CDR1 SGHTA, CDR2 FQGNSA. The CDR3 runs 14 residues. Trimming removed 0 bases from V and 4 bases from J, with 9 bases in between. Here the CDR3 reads CASSLARQTYGYTF. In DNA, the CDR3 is TGTGCCAGCAGCTTAGCAAGACAGACCTATGGCTACACCTTC.

The CDR3 here is CASSLTGTGDDYNEQFF. DNA for the CDR3: TGCGCCAGCAGCCTAACCGGGACAGGGGACGACTACAATGAGCAGTTCTTC. This chain joins TRBV4-1 and TRBJ2-1; 10 nucleotides align to TRBD1. The germline gives CDR1 MGHRA, CDR2 YSYEKL. Trimming removed 4 bases from V and 3 bases from J; junction bases left unmatched: 9. This CDR3 comprises 17 residues.

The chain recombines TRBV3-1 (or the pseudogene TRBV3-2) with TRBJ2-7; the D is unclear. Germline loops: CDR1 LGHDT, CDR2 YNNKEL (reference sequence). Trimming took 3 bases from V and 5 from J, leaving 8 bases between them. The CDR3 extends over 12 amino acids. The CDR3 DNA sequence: TGTGCCAGCAGCCATTTGCAGGACGAGCAGTACTTC. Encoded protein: CASSHLQDEQYF.

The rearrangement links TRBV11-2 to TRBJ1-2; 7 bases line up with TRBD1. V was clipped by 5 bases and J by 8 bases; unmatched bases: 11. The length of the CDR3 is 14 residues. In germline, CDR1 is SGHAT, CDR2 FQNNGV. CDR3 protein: CASSRDSFFGGYTF. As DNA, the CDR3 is TGTGCCAGCAGCCGGGACAGCTTTTTTGGGGGCTACACCTTC. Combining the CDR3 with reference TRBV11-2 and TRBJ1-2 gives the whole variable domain EAGVAQSPRYKIIEKRQSVAFWCNPISGHATLYWYQQILGQGPKLLIQFQNNGVVDDSQLPKDRFSAERLKGVDSTLKIQPAKLEDSAVYLCASSRDSFFGGYTFGSGTRLTVV.

DNA of the CDR3: TGTGCCAGCTCACCAGGGTTCGGCTATCAGCCCCAGCATTTT. It translates to CASSPGFGYQPQHF. The chain recombines TRBV18 with TRBJ1-5; the D is unclear. The V gene's germline CDR1 is KGHSH and CDR2 LQKENI. Trimming took off 2 bases at V and 5 bases at J, with 10 bases between the two ends. The CDR3 is 14 amino acids.

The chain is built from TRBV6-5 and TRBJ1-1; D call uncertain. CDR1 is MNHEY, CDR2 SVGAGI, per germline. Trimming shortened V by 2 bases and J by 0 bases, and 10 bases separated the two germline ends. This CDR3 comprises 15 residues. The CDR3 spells CASSYRAQMNTEAFF. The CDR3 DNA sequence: TGTGCCAGCAGTTACCGAGCACAGATGAACACTGAAGCTTTCTTT.

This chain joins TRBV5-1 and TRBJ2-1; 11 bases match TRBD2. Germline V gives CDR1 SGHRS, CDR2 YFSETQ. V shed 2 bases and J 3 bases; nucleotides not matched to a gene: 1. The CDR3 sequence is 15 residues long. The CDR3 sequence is CASSFTSGGYNEQFF. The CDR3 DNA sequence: TGCGCCAGCAGCTTCACTAGCGGGGGCTACAATGAGCAGTTCTTC. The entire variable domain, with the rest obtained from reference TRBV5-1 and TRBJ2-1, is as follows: KAGVTQTPRYLIKTRGQQVTLSCSPISGHRSVSWYQQTPGQGLQFLFEYFSETQRNKGNFPGRFSGRQFSNSRSEMNVSTLELGDSALYLCASSFTSGGYNEQFFGPGTRLTVL.

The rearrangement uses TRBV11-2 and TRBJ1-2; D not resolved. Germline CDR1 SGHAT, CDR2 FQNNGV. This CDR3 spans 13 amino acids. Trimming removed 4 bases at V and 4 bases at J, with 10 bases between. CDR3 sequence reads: CASSSDGLYGYTF. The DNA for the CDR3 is TGTGCCAGCAGCTCAGACGGACTCTATGGCTACACCTTC.

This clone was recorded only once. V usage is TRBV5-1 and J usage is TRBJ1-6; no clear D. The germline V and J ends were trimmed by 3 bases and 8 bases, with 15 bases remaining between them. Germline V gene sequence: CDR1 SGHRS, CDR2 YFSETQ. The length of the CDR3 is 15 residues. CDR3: CASSSGLGPDSPLHF. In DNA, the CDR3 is TGCGCCAGCAGCTCGGGCCTGGGTCCCGATTCACCCCTCCACTTT.

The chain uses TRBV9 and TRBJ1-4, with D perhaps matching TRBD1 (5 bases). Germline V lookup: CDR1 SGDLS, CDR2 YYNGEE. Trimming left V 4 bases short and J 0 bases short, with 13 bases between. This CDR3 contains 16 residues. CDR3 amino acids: CASSHRDVATNEKLFF. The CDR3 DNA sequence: TGTGCCAGCAGCCACCGGGACGTCGCAACTAATGAAAAACTGTTTTTT. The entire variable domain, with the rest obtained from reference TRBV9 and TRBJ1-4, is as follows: DSGVTQTPKHLITATGQRVTLRCSPRSGDLSVYWYQQSLDQGLQFLIQYYNGEERAKGNILERFSAQQFPDLHSELNLSSLELGDSALYFCASSHRDVATNEKLFFGSGTQLSVL.

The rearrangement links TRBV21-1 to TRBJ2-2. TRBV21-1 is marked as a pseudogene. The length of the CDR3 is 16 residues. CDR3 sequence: CASSEGVTTNTGELFF. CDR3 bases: TGTGCCAGCAGCGAAGGGGTCACCACGAACACCGGGGAGCTGTTTTTT.

The CDR3 sequence: CASLAGGSYNEQFF. The CDR3 DNA sequence: TGCGCCAGCCTAGCGGGAGGGAGCTACAATGAGCAGTTCTTC. This sequence joins TRBV5-1 and TRBJ2-1, with 12 positions matching TRBD2. After removal of 7 bases from V and 3 bases from J, the junction contained 2 bases not matched to a gene. Germline-derived CDR1 and CDR2 are SGHRS and YFSETQ. CDR3 length: 14 residues.

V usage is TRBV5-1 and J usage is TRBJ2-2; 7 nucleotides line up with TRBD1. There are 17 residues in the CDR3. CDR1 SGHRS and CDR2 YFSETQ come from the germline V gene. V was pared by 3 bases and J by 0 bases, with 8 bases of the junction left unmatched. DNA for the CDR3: TGCGCCAGCAGCTCACAGGGGTCTAACTCGAACACCGGGGAGCTGTTTTTT. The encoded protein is CASSSQGSNSNTGELFF.